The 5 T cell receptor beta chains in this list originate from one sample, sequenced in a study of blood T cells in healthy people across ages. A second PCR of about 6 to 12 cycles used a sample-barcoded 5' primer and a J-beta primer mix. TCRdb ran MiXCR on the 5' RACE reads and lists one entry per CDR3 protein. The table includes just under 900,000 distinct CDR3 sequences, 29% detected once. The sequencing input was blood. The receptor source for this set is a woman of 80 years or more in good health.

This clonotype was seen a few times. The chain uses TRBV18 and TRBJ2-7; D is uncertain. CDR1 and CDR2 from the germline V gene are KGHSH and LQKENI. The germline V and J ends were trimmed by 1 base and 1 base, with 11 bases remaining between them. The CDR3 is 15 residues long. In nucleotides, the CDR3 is TGTGCCAGCTCACCACGGCAACAGCTATCCTACGAGCAGTACTTC. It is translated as CASSPRQQLSYEQYF. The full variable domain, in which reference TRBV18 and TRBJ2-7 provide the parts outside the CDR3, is NAGVMQNPRHLVRRRGQEARLRCSPMKGHSHVYWYRQLPEEGLKFMVYLQKENIIDESGMPKERFSAEFPKEGPSILRIQQVVRGDSAAYFCASSPRQQLSYEQYFGPGTRLTVT.

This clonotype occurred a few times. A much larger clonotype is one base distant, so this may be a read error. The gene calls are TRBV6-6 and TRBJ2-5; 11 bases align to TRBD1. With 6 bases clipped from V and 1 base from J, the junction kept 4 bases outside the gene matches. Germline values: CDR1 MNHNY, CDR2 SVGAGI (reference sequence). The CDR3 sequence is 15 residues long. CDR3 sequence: CASSEGQGVQETQYF. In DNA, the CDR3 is TGTGCCAGCAGCGAGGGACAGGGGGTCCAAGAGACCCAGTACTTC.

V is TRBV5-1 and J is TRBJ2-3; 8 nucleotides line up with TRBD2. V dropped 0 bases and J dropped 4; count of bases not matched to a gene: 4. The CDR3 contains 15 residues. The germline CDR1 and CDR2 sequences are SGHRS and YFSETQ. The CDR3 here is CASSLGGGPADTQYF. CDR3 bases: TGCGCCAGCAGCTTGGGCGGGGGGCCGGCAGATACGCAGTATTTT.

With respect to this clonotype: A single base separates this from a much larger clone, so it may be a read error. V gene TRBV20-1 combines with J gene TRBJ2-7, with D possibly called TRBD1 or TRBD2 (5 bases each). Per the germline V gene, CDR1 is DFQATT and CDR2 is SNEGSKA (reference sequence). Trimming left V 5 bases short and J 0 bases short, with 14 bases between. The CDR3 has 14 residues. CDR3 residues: CSAGAAGGSYEQYF. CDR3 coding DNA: TGCAGTGCTGGGGCCGCTGGGGGCTCCTACGAGCAGTACTTC.

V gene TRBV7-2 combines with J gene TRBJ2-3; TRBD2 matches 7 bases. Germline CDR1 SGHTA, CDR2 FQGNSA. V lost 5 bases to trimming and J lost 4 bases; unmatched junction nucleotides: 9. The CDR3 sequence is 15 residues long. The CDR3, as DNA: TGTGCCAGCAGCCTCAGAAGCGGGGCGGCAGATACGCAGTATTTT. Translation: CASSLRSGAADTQYF.